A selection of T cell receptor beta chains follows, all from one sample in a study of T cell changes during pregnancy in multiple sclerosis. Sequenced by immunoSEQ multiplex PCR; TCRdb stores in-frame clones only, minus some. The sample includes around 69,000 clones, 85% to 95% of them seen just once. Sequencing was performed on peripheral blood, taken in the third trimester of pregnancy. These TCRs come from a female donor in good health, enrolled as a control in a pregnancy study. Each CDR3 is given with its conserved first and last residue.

cdr3_aa: CASTPGQDWEKLFF; j_call: TRBJ1-4; v_call: TRBV28
cdr3_aa: CASSIDGQGGTDTQYF; j_call: TRBJ2-3; v_call: TRBV19
cdr3_aa: CASSLLPGQGLYEQYF; j_call: TRBJ2-7; v_call: TRBV7-3
cdr3_aa: CASSLDRGNTEAFF; j_call: TRBJ1-1; v_call: TRBV13
cdr3_aa: CASSLGTSGGFFSYEQYF; j_call: TRBJ2-7; v_call: TRBV2
cdr3_aa: CASSPNNYEQYF; j_call: .; v_call: TRBV6-5
cdr3_aa: CASLLSGVRFGGNEQFF; j_call: TRBJ2-1; v_call: TRBV28
cdr3_aa: CASFERGASYEQYF; j_call: TRBJ2-7; v_call: TRBV28
cdr3_aa: CASSRGANYGYTF; j_call: TRBJ1-2; v_call: TRBV2
cdr3_aa: CSGIRDRASTEAFF; j_call: TRBJ1-1; v_call: TRBV29-1
cdr3_aa: CASSASRVLAGELFF; j_call: TRBJ2-2; v_call: TRBV19
cdr3_aa: CASVGVGEGHWEQFF; j_call: TRBJ2-1; v_call: TRBV13
cdr3_aa: CASSPQTSGREETQYF; j_call: TRBJ2-5; v_call: TRBV7-2
cdr3_aa: CASSAGTGPYGYTF; j_call: TRBJ1-2; v_call: TRBV9
cdr3_aa: CASSLSGAGSSYEQYF; j_call: TRBJ2-7; v_call: TRBV27
cdr3_aa: CATADASAGDTQYF; j_call: TRBJ2-3; v_call: TRBV25-1
cdr3_aa: CAISGTSVSSYNEQFF; j_call: TRBJ2-1; v_call: TRBV10-3
cdr3_aa: CASSEQGGNYGYTF; j_call: TRBJ1-2; v_call: TRBV2
cdr3_aa: CASSITPGGWNTEAFF; j_call: TRBJ1-1; v_call: TRBV5-1
cdr3_aa: CAWSGGLSNQPQHF; j_call: TRBJ1-5; v_call: TRBV30
cdr3_aa: CASSWEAGDETEAFF; j_call: TRBJ1-1; v_call: TRBV5-1
cdr3_aa: CASSGSGGASREQFF; j_call: TRBJ2-1; v_call: TRBV9
cdr3_aa: CASSLGGGGYGYTF; j_call: TRBJ1-2; v_call: TRBV5-1
cdr3_aa: CASSYRQGATTEAFF; j_call: TRBJ1-1; v_call: TRBV6-5
cdr3_aa: CASSLGQGVRTQYF; j_call: TRBJ2-5; v_call: TRBV11-1
cdr3_aa: CASSLGQELFF; j_call: .; v_call: TRBV5-1
cdr3_aa: CASSYSGGVFF; j_call: TRBJ1-1; v_call: TRBV6-5
cdr3_aa: CASSLAGGRDNEQFF; j_call: TRBJ2-1; v_call: TRBV28
cdr3_aa: CASFPLRANTGELFF; j_call: TRBJ2-2; v_call: TRBV6-1
cdr3_aa: CASSQIPSLPLHF; j_call: TRBJ1-6; v_call: TRBV14
cdr3_aa: CAIASRGLNTGELFF; j_call: TRBJ2-2; v_call: TRBV6-6
cdr3_aa: CAHKTGFTEAFF; j_call: TRBJ1-1; v_call: TRBV30
cdr3_aa: CASSRGDTDTQYF; j_call: TRBJ2-3; v_call: TRBV5-1
cdr3_aa: CASSLAVPGSTDTQYF; j_call: TRBJ2-3; v_call: TRBV11-2
cdr3_aa: CASSLATGLYEQYF; j_call: TRBJ2-7; v_call: TRBV5-1
cdr3_aa: CASSGQGLPSPLHF; j_call: TRBJ1-6; v_call: TRBV2
cdr3_aa: CASSLTGGYTF; j_call: TRBJ1-2; v_call: TRBV7-9
cdr3_aa: CASSQERRGKTEAFF; j_call: TRBJ1-1; v_call: TRBV4-1
cdr3_aa: CASRRAGGQETQYF; j_call: TRBJ2-5; v_call: TRBV19
cdr3_aa: CATSRPGYYGYTF; j_call: TRBJ1-2; v_call: TRBV15
cdr3_aa: CAWGGPDTQYF; j_call: TRBJ2-3; v_call: TRBV30
cdr3_aa: CASSLKRGTSGIYEQYF; j_call: TRBJ2-7; v_call: TRBV4-2
cdr3_aa: CASSAAQGYSNTGELFF; j_call: TRBJ2-2; v_call: TRBV2
cdr3_aa: CASTHEEGLAGAYEQYF; j_call: TRBJ2-7; v_call: TRBV7-9
cdr3_aa: CSVEDSSNYGYTF; j_call: TRBJ1-2; v_call: TRBV29-1
cdr3_aa: CASSPYVQGQSNTEAFF; j_call: TRBJ1-1; v_call: TRBV18